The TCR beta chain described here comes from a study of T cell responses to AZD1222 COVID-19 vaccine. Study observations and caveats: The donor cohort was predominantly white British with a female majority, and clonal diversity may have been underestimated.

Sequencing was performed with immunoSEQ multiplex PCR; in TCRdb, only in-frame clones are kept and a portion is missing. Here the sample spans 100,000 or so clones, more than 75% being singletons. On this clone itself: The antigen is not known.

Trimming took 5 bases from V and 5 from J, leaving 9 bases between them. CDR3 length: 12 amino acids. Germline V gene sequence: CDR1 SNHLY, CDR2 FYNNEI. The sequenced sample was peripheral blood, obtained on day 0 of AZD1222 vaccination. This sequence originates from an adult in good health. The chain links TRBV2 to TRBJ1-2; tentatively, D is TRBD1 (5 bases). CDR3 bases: TGTGCCAGCAGTAGGGACGAGTATGGCTACACCTTC. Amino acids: CASSRDEYGYTF.